Listed here are 31 T cell receptor beta chains from one sample, sequenced in a study of T cells in Graves' hyperthyroidism and ophthalmopathy. The source material, RNA transcripts, was used to amplify TCR beta CDR3 regions. Primed by the HTBI set, a first-round RT-PCR was run on the TCR CDR3. A single record per CDR3 protein comes from TCRdb applying MiXCR to the multiplex PCR reads. The sample includes about 710,000 distinct CDR3 sequences, approximately 16% of them seen just once. The sequenced sample was blood. All receptors derive from a man younger than 35 with Graves' hyperthyroidism.

This clonotype was recorded many times. The chain carries TRBV5-1 and TRBJ2-7; TRBD1 matches 9 bases. The junction had 5 bases not matched to a gene; V was cut back by 1 base and J by 6 bases. Germline values: CDR1 SGHRS, CDR2 YFSETQ. This CDR3 region has 14 residues. The CDR3 DNA reads TGCGCCAGCAGCTTGTGGGACAGGGCTCGCGAGCAGTACTTC. It translates to CASSLWDRAREQYF. Complete variable domain (other parts from reference TRBV5-1 and TRBJ2-7): KAGVTQTPRYLIKTRGQQVTLSCSPISGHRSVSWYQQTPGQGLQFLFEYFSETQRNKGNFPGRFSGRQFSNSRSEMNVSTLELGDSALYLCASSLWDRAREQYFGPGTRLTVT.

As concerns this clonotype: The junction departs from germline at one end; a sequencing error may be responsible. V and J are TRBV19 and TRBJ2-6, with D perhaps matching TRBD2 (7 bases). CDR3 length: 17 amino acids. Germline CDR1 reads LNHDA; CDR2 reads SQIVND (reference sequence). The CDR3 region has the DNA TGTGCCAGTAGAAAAAATAGAGGGGGGGCTGGGACCAACGTCCTGACTTTC. It yields the protein CASRKNRGGAGTNVLTF.

This clonotype was recorded at least ten times. V gene TRBV28 combines with J gene TRBJ2-5, with D tentatively TRBD1 (7 bases). CDR1 and CDR2 from the germline V gene are MDHEN and SYDVKM. There are 12 residues in the CDR3. Trimming left V 10 bases short and J 4 bases short, with 13 bases between. CDR3 region: CAIRGVTETQYF. CDR3 nucleotides: TGTGCCATCAGGGGGGTTACAGAGACCCAGTACTTC.

In DNA, the CDR3 is TGTGCCACCAGTGACAACCGGGACTCCTACAATGAGCAGTTCTTC. It is translated as CATSDNRDSYNEQFF. J is TRBJ2-1 and V is TRBV24-1; weak D call: TRBD2 (5 bases). The CDR3 loop spans 15 amino acids. Germline V lookup: CDR1 KGHDR, CDR2 SFDVKD. Trimming pared 4 bases from V and 0 bases from J, leaving 9 bases between.

This chain connects TRBV25-1 to TRBJ2-1; D gene ambiguous. Germline CDR1 is MGHDK and CDR2 is SYGVNS. V was pared by 6 bases and J by 10 bases, with 13 bases between. The CDR3 contains 12 residues. CDR3 region: CASRVGREEQFF. The CDR3 DNA is TGTGCCAGCAGGGTGGGCCGAGAGGAGCAGTTCTTC.

The CDR3 loop is CASSQGPYSEAFF. The DNA of the CDR3 is TGTGCCAGCAGTCAAGGACCCTACTCTGAAGCTTTCTTT. The gene calls are TRBV12-3 or TRBV12-4 and TRBJ1-1, with D uncertain. The length of the CDR3 is 13 residues. V was pared by 5 bases and J by 6 bases, with 13 bases between.

This rearrangement joins TRBV12-3 or TRBV12-4 to TRBJ1-4, with a tentative D call TRBD1 (6 bases). The germline V and J ends were trimmed by 3 bases and 15 bases, with 14 bases remaining between them. The CDR3 totals 12 residues. The chain's CDR3 is CASSLEGVMVFF. The CDR3 DNA follows: TGTGCCAGCAGTTTGGAGGGGGTCATGGTGTTTTTT.

The CDR3 region has the DNA TGTGCCAGCAGCGCCCCTATGGACTACGAGCAGTACTTC. Its protein is CASSAPMDYEQYF. The chain joins TRBV7-9 to TRBJ2-7; D is unresolved. V lost 5 bases, J lost 3 bases, and 11 bases lay in between. The CDR3 spans 13 residues. Germline-derived CDR1 and CDR2 are SEHNR and FQNEAQ (reference sequence).

J is TRBJ2-7 and V is TRBV5-1; TRBD1 matches 12 bases. CDR1 is SGHRS and CDR2 is YFSETQ in the germline V gene. V lost 4 bases and J lost 5; bases outside the gene matches: 10. The CDR3 loop spans 16 amino acids. This CDR3 reads CASSPTAGQGAHEQYF. CDR3 DNA sequence: TGCGCCAGCAGCCCAACGGCGGGACAGGGGGCACACGAGCAGTACTTC. The full variable domain, completed using reference TRBV5-1 and TRBJ2-7, is KAGVTQTPRYLIKTRGQQVTLSCSPISGHRSVSWYQQTPGQGLQFLFEYFSETQRNKGNFPGRFSGRQFSNSRSEMNVSTLELGDSALYLCASSPTAGQGAHEQYFGPGTRLTVT.

This clonotype was found a few times. The J gene is TRBJ2-1, the V gene TRBV7-6; D perhaps matches TRBD1 (6 bases). Germline-derived CDR1 and CDR2 are SGHVS and FNYEAQ. Between the trimmed V and J ends, which lost 4 bases and 6 bases, there was a span of 10 bases. This CDR3 has 13 amino acids. CDR3: CASSSNRVNEQFF. CDR3 DNA sequence: TGTGCCAGCAGCTCCAACAGGGTCAATGAGCAGTTCTTC.

In its sample, this clonotype was seen many times. The chain has TRBV2 and TRBJ1-4; D is ambiguous. V lost 4 bases, J lost 4 bases, and 10 bases lay in between. Germline CDR1 SNHLY, CDR2 FYNNEI. CDR3 size: 14 residues. The CDR3 bases are TGTGCCAGCAGTGTGACCGTAGATAATGAAAAACTGTTTTTT. Its translation: CASSVTVDNEKLFF.

The CDR3 nucleotides read TGTGCCAGCAATCCCCCGGGGACAGCGCGTAGCTCCTACAATGAGCAGTTCTTC. Protein product: CASNPPGTARSSYNEQFF. The gene calls are TRBV28 and TRBJ2-1; TRBD1 matches at 7 bases. The germline V gene encodes CDR1 MDHEN and CDR2 SYDVKM. The CDR3 spans 18 residues. V trimming: 7 bases; J trimming: 0 bases; junction bases outside the gene matches: 15.

This clonotype has at least ten counts. The J gene is TRBJ1-1, the V gene TRBV7-9, with TRBD1 as a possible D gene (6 bases). The V gene's germline CDR1 is SEHNR and CDR2 FQNEAQ (reference sequence). V lost 4 bases and J 2 bases, leaving 14 bases between the germline ends. CDR3 length: 15 amino acids. CDR3 residues: CASSSEGHSNTEAFF. The CDR3 DNA reads as TGTGCCAGCAGCTCCGAGGGACACTCTAACACTGAAGCTTTCTTT.

V usage is TRBV2 and J usage is TRBJ1-5, with a weak D call TRBD1 (5 bases). V lost 5 bases and J 7 bases, leaving 15 bases between the germline ends. This CDR3 contains 14 residues. Looked up from germline, CDR1 is SNHLY and CDR2 is FYNNEI. CDR3 bases: TGTGCCAGCAGTCGGGACCCTGGGGGACAGCCCCAGCATTTT. Its protein product is CASSRDPGGQPQHF.

The table lists this clonotype with many counts. This chain uses TRBV7-9 with TRBJ2-3; 14 bases align to TRBD2. Germline V CDR1 and CDR2: SEHNR, FQNEAQ (reference sequence). The CDR3 contains 18 residues. V was clipped by 5 bases and J by 0 bases; unmatched bases: 7. The CDR3: CASSPGTSGRPSTDTQYF. CDR3 nucleotide sequence: TGTGCCAGCAGCCCGGGGACTAGCGGGAGACCGAGCACAGATACGCAGTATTTT.

This clonotype has a count of ten or more. The V call is TRBV27, the J call TRBJ1-1; the D gene is possibly TRBD1 (6 bases). Looked up from germline, CDR1 is MNHEY and CDR2 is SMNVEV (reference sequence). V was pared by 3 bases and J by 1 base, with 12 bases between. CDR3 size: 15 residues. The CDR3 DNA follows: TGTGCCAGCAGTTTCGCGACAGGCTCGAACACTGAAGCTTTCTTT. This translates into CASSFATGSNTEAFF.

This clonotype was detected ten times or more. The rearrangement uses TRBV28 and TRBJ2-5; the D gene is possibly TRBD2 (6 bases). Looked up from germline, CDR1 is MDHEN and CDR2 is SYDVKM. This CDR3 has 15 amino acids. V lost 6 bases and J lost 1, with 15 bases in between. CDR3 protein: CASRLMGLGQETQYF. CDR3 in DNA: TGTGCCAGCAGGCTAATGGGACTGGGCCAAGAGACCCAGTACTTC.

The chain couples TRBV7-9 to TRBJ2-1; D not certain. V gave up 4 bases and J gave up 7 bases, with 11 bases separating them. Germline assignment: CDR1 SEHNR and CDR2 FQNEAQ (reference sequence). The CDR3 sequence is 13 residues long. Here the CDR3 reads CASSYISENEQFF. DNA for the CDR3: TGTGCCAGCAGCTACATATCGGAGAATGAGCAGTTCTTC.

This clonotype occurred a few times. V gene TRBV13 combines with J gene TRBJ2-3, with D hard to call. Deletions cut 3 bases from V and 5 bases from J, with 15 bases between. The CDR3 loop spans 15 amino acids. Looked up from germline, CDR1 is PRHDT and CDR2 is FYEKMQ (reference sequence). This chain's CDR3 is CASSFSSEGIDTQYF. Here the CDR3 DNA reads TGTGCCAGCAGCTTTAGTAGTGAAGGGATAGATACGCAGTATTTT. Full variable domain (rest looked up from reference TRBV13 and TRBJ2-3): AAGVIQSPRHLIKEKRETATLKCYPIPRHDTVYWYQQGPGQDPQFLISFYEKMQSDKGSIPDRFSAQQFSDYHSELNMSSLELGDSALYFCASSFSSEGIDTQYFGPGTRLTVL.

This clonotype was counted between two and nine times. The chain joins TRBV25-1 to TRBJ2-1; D unclear. There are 15 residues in the CDR3. Trimming pared 3 bases from V and 1 base from J, leaving 10 bases between. CDR1 MGHDK and CDR2 SYGVNS come from the germline V gene. The CDR3 reads CASSDIGLSYNEQFF. The CDR3 nucleotides read TGTGCCAGCAGTGACATCGGGCTTTCCTACAATGAGCAGTTCTTC.

The V and J genes are TRBV7-2 and TRBJ2-7; 7 bases map to TRBD1. The V gene's germline CDR1 is SGHTA and CDR2 FQGNSA. V was clipped by 5 bases and J by 3 bases; unmatched bases: 7. The CDR3 totals 14 residues. The CDR3 bases are TGTGCCAGCAGCCTCCGGGACAGCGGCTACGAGCAGTACTTC. Its translation is CASSLRDSGYEQYF.

This clonotype was seen many times. V is TRBV28 and J is TRBJ2-7, with TRBD1 matching over 9 bases. The CDR3 extends over 14 amino acids. Trimming removed 2 bases from V and 6 bases from J; junction bases left unmatched: 5. The germline gives CDR1 MDHEN, CDR2 SYDVKM. The CDR3 here is CASSLGDRDTEQYF. The CDR3 DNA sequence: TGTGCCAGCAGTTTAGGGGACAGGGATACCGAGCAGTACTTC.

This clonotype was observed at least ten times. The chain carries TRBV20-1 and TRBJ2-5, with D possibly being TRBD1 (5 bases). CDR1 and CDR2 from the germline V gene are DFQATT and SNEGSKA (reference sequence). The CDR3 is 12 amino acids. The V gene lost 3 bases and the J gene lost 4 bases, with 9 bases spanning the gap. The CDR3 DNA follows: TGCAGTGCTAGTGAAGGGGTAGAGACCCAGTACTTC. Translated, it gives CSASEGVETQYF.

This clonotype was recorded a few times. The V call is TRBV7-9, the J call TRBJ2-7, with 9 positions matching TRBD2. Germline-derived CDR1 and CDR2 are SEHNR and FQNEAQ (reference sequence). CDR3 length: 17 residues. The J segment lost 0 bases and the V segment lost 1 base, leaving 7 bases of the junction unmatched. The CDR3, as DNA: TGTGCCAGCAGCTTAGTTCTGGCGGGAGGGCCCTCCTACGAGCAGTACTTC. Its translation is CASSLVLAGGPSYEQYF.

V and J are TRBV7-9 and TRBJ2-5; D is possibly TRBD2 (7 bases). Germline V lookup: CDR1 SEHNR, CDR2 FQNEAQ (reference sequence). Trimming shortened V by 5 bases and J by 0 bases, and 10 bases separated the two germline ends. The CDR3 loop spans 14 amino acids. The CDR3, as DNA: TGTGCCAGCAGCCCCGGGGGGCACCAAGAGACCCAGTACTTC. Its protein product is CASSPGGHQETQYF.

This clonotype has at least ten counts. The CDR3 sequence is CASSIAGGTDTQYF. DNA of the CDR3: TGTGCCAGCAGTATAGCGGGAGGTACAGATACGCAGTATTTT. V usage is TRBV6-2 or TRBV6-3 and J usage is TRBJ2-3, with 10 bases aligning to TRBD2. The germline gives CDR1 MNHEY, CDR2 SVGEGT. CDR3 length: 14 residues. With V trimmed by 5 bases and J by 3 bases, 2 bases remained unmatched.

The rearrangement links TRBV11-2 to TRBJ1-1; D unresolved. The germline gives CDR1 SGHAT, CDR2 FQNNGV. Trimming removed 4 bases from V and 5 bases from J, with 8 bases in between. The CDR3 is 12 residues long. The CDR3 here is CASSSQETEAFF. CDR3 DNA sequence: TGTGCCAGCAGCTCCCAGGAAACTGAAGCTTTCTTT.

This clonotype occurred many times. V and J are TRBV2 and TRBJ1-1; a weak D match, TRBD1 (6 bases). The CDR3 loop spans 15 amino acids. In germline, CDR1 is SNHLY, CDR2 FYNNEI. Trimming removed 7 bases at V and 0 bases at J, with 15 bases between. The CDR3 region has the DNA TGTGCCAGCACCGAGGGGGTCAGGCTGAACACTGAAGCTTTCTTT. Its translation is CASTEGVRLNTEAFF.

This clonotype was observed at least ten times. V and J are TRBV2 and TRBJ2-3; no firm D call. Between the trimmed V and J ends, which lost 6 bases and 4 bases, there was a span of 8 bases. Germline V gene lookup returns CDR1 SNHLY and CDR2 FYNNEI. This CDR3 contains 12 residues. CDR3: CASSKWADTQYF. For the CDR3, the DNA is TGTGCCAGCAGCAAATGGGCAGATACGCAGTATTTT.

The rearrangement joins TRBV7-9 to TRBJ2-7, with TRBD1 matching over 8 bases. CDR3 length equals 14 residues. The trim removed 7 bases at V and 0 bases at J, leaving 5 bases unmatched. Germline CDR1 is SEHNR and CDR2 is FQNEAQ (reference sequence). This CDR3 reads CASTLGQGSYEQYF. The CDR3 nucleotides are TGTGCCAGCACCCTCGGACAGGGCTCCTACGAGCAGTACTTC.

This clonotype has more than one count but fewer than ten. In DNA, the CDR3 is TGTGCCAGCAGCTCCCGACAGGGGGCGCTATCTGGAAACACCATATATTTT. As protein: CASSSRQGALSGNTIYF. The chain uses TRBV7-2 and TRBJ1-3, with 10 bases fitting TRBD1. The CDR3 consists of 17 residues. V lost 4 bases and J lost 1; bases outside the gene matches: 7. Germline V gene data show CDR1 as SGHTA and CDR2 as FQGNSA. Full variable domain (rest looked up from reference TRBV7-2 and TRBJ1-3): GAGVSQSPSNKVTEKGKDVELRCDPISGHTALYWYRQSLGQGLEFLIYFQGNSAPDKSGLPSDRFSAERTGGSVSTLTIQRTQQEDSAVYLCASSSRQGALSGNTIYFGEGSWLTVV.